Included here is one TCR beta chain sequence, with context. It has no known antigen specificity. No base qualities exist here, and no much larger clone lies one base off it. This record belongs to a study of blood T cell repertoires in COVID-19 (dated by TCRdb to 2019 to 2021). Some background on the complete study: The collaborator samples originated in the United States, Italy and Spain and spanned the acute and convalescent phases of COVID-19. Deeply sampled blood TCRbeta repertoires from subjects exposed to, actively infected with, or recovered from COVID-19 were included in the dataset. Where available, HLA class I and class II types were taken from metadata supplied by the sample provider and were not determined by assay-based typing. The samples were drawn from two sources: the first 160 participants of the ongoing ImmuneRACE study, and 1,000 to 1,500 subjects contributed by 6 global collaborators. A de-identified subject ID, COVID-19 status, age in years and sex were almost always included in the sample metadata. The prospective study material was composed of cDNA or gDNA derived from T cells, B-cell-depleted T cells, or PBMCs. The repertoires were made available in a free public database intended to serve as a resource for research on the immune response to SARS-CoV-2.

The immunoSEQ Assay, a bias-controlled multiplex PCR, was used to amplify TCRbeta CDR3 regions from genomic DNA. Per the original workflow: Within the assay, amplification of reference gene primers was used to estimate how many nucleated cells each sample contained. To quantify the absolute abundance of each unique TCRbeta CDR3 rearrangement, sequence reads were collapsed and filtered. For each sample, productive Simpson clonality was calculated as the square root of Simpson's diversity index across productive rearrangements. Imported from immuneACCESS, the table was reduced by TCRdb to in-frame sequences with V and J called. These copies leave out some clones; in studies compared against another copy, an unresolved V gene accounts for under half, and the cause of the remainder is not known. V and J calls and clone size come straight from that table; D and trimming were deduced from the DNA. This sample lists about 400,000 clones; around 88% were detected once. Around 7.4% of the sample is held by the ten biggest clonotypes.

V is cut back by 6 bases and J by 6 bases, with 2 bases in the junction unmatched. Spanning cysteine to phenylalanine, the CDR3 consists of 12 amino acids. The retained sequence is limited to the CDR3, 36 bases, with the frame set at the first base. One collaborating source in Seattle enrolled patients while the patients were actively infected and followed the patients over time throughout the course of disease. The collaborating institutions used their own protocols to collect whole blood in K2EDTA tubes. For TCRbeta analysis, collaborators shipped samples as frozen whole blood, isolated PBMCs, or DNA extracted from either of those sample types. What the research found in general, with its limitations: How much clinical and demographic metadata was included differed by source and by participant, and the metadata was provided uncurated.

Recombination joined TRBV12-3 or TRBV12-4 with TRBJ2-7; 10 nucleotides in the junction match TRBD2. The sample was peripheral blood. This receptor was taken from a woman aged 60-75 years with COVID-19, enrolled during active disease. The CDR3 sequence is CASRASGGEQYF. The DNA sequence is as follows: TGTGCCAGCAGGGCTAGCGGGGGCGAGCAGTACTTC.